Listed below are T cell receptor beta chains from one sample, sequenced in a study of blood T cells in healthy people across ages. A single record per CDR3 protein comes from TCRdb applying MiXCR to the 5' RACE reads. The sample includes 1.4 million or so distinct CDR3 sequences, under 55% seen only once; the top ten take about 3.8%. The material sequenced was blood. The receptors come from a young woman in good health. Each CDR3 is given with its conserved first and last residue. The D gene is left open where the match is weak. Size is omitted from some rows. Given values are once, few, many or a class for expanded clones.

CDR3 protein	CDR3 DNA	clone size	V gene	J gene	D gene
CSVSEGGAHGYTF	TGCAGCGTCTCTGAAGGGGGGGCGCATGGCTACACCTTC	-	TRBV29-1	TRBJ1-2	-
CASISWASGSDTQYF	TGTGCCAGCATCTCGTGGGCTTCTGGTTCAGATACGCAGTATTTT	few	TRBV6-5	TRBJ2-3	-
CASSLEETDPTNYGYTF	TGTGCCAGCAGCTTAGAAGAGACAGATCCTACTAACTATGGCTACACCTTC	-	TRBV7-9	TRBJ1-2	-
CASSLIPGPGNEQFF	TGCGCCAGCAGCCTCATTCCAGGTCCGGGGAATGAGCAGTTCTTC	-	TRBV4-3	TRBJ2-1	-
CASVALAGAVGGQFF	TGTGCCAGCGTCGCTTTAGCGGGAGCGGTTGGTGGGCAGTTCTTC	-	TRBV6-1	TRBJ2-1	TRBD2
CSARVQGFREQYF	TGCAGTGCTAGAGTACAGGGGTTTCGGGAGCAGTACTTC	many	TRBV20-1	TRBJ2-7	TRBD1
CSARGVISHPGAYNEQFF	TGCAGTGCTAGGGGGGTCATAAGTCACCCAGGGGCCTACAATGAGCAGTTCTTC	-	TRBV20-1	TRBJ2-1	-
CASTLAGSPTDTQYF	TGTGCCAGCACGTTGGCGGGTTCTCCCACAGATACGCAGTATTTT	few	TRBV6-6	TRBJ2-3	-
CASSLNPRGRGEKLFF	TGCGCCAGCAGCTTAAATCCCAGGGGCCGTGGAGAAAAACTGTTTTTT	few	TRBV5-1	TRBJ1-4	-
CASSPGPSTEAFF	TGTGCCAGCAGCCCGGGGCCCAGCACTGAAGCTTTCTTT	-	TRBV7-3	TRBJ1-1	-
CASSPGELSSYNEQFF	TGCGCCAGCAGCCCGGGGGAGTTAAGCTCCTACAATGAGCAGTTCTTC	few	TRBV4-1	TRBJ2-1	-
CASSSPPHNEQYF	TGTGCCAGCAGCTCCCCACCACACAATGAGCAGTACTTC	-	TRBV7-6	TRBJ2-5	-
CASSLTGGAPGELFF	TGTGCCAGCAGCTTAACCGGAGGGGCCCCCGGGGAGCTGTTTTTT	-	TRBV7-3	TRBJ2-2	-
CASSTNREAEQYF	TGTGCCAGCAGCACCAACAGGGAAGCCGAGCAGTACTTC	-	TRBV11-2	TRBJ2-7	-
CASSTGTSVYEQFF	TGTGCCAGCAGTACCGGGACTAGTGTGTATGAGCAGTTCTTC	-	TRBV27	TRBJ2-1	TRBD2
CSVGSGGSYEQYF	TGCAGCGTTGGTAGCGGGGGATCCTACGAGCAGTACTTC	-	TRBV29-1	TRBJ2-7	TRBD2
CASSKILNEKLFF	TGTGCCAGCAGCAAAATCCTTAATGAAAAACTGTTTTTT	few	TRBV27	TRBJ1-4	-
CASSLTGTTTDTQYF	TGTGCCAGCAGCTTAACCGGGACTACCACAGATACGCAGTATTTT	-	TRBV11-3	TRBJ2-3	TRBD2
CSAPRQGSYEQYF	TGCAGTGCTCCGCGACAGGGAAGCTACGAGCAGTACTTC	many	TRBV20-1	TRBJ2-7	TRBD1
CASGVTSSYNEQFF	TGTGCCAGCGGGGTTACTAGCTCCTACAATGAGCAGTTCTTC	-	TRBV6-2/TRBV6-3	TRBJ2-1	-
CASSQDWGYNTNEKLFF	TGCGCCAGCAGCCAAGATTGGGGGTATAATACTAATGAAAAACTGTTTTTT	-	TRBV4-3	TRBJ1-4	-
CASSNGVTDTQYF	TGTGCCAGCAGCAACGGGGTTACAGATACGCAGTATTTT	few	TRBV9	TRBJ2-3	-
CASSQLAFPYNEQFF	TGCGCCAGCAGCCAACTAGCGTTTCCCTACAATGAGCAGTTCTTC	many	TRBV4-1	TRBJ2-1	-
CASSLDRNSGNTIYF	TGTGCCAGCAGTTTAGATCGGAACTCTGGAAACACCATATATTTT	few	TRBV12-3/TRBV12-4	TRBJ1-3	-
CASSSRGSASGWPQHF	TGTGCCAGCAGCTCCAGAGGTTCGGCGAGCGGATGGCCCCAGCATTTT	-	TRBV11-2	TRBJ1-5	-
CASSPRLAGGWDEQYF	TGTGCCAGCAGCCCTCGACTAGCGGGGGGATGGGATGAGCAGTACTTC	-	TRBV3-1	TRBJ2-5	TRBD2
CASNRLSGSYEQYF	TGTGCCAGCAACCGGCTTAGCGGGAGTTACGAGCAGTACTTC	-	TRBV6-2/TRBV6-3	TRBJ2-7	TRBD2
CASKDRVSEQYF	TGCGCCAGCAAGGACAGGGTCAGTGAGCAGTACTTC	-	TRBV5-1	TRBJ2-7	TRBD1
CASSPPGFSGSEQFF	TGTGCCAGCTCACCGCCAGGTTTTAGCGGGAGTGAGCAGTTCTTC	-	TRBV18	TRBJ2-1	TRBD2
CSAPTGQGAKGYTF	TGCAGTGCCCCAACGGGACAGGGGGCGAAGGGCTACACCTTC	-	TRBV20-1	TRBJ1-2	TRBD1
CASSVGQGLSYEQYF	TGTGCCAGCAGCGTCGGACAGGGACTCTCCTACGAGCAGTACTTC	few	TRBV9	TRBJ2-7	TRBD1
CASSSAPLAGGLDTLYF	TGTGCCAGCAGCTCCGCCCCGCTAGCGGGGGGGCTGGATACGCTGTATTTT	-	TRBV11-2	TRBJ2-3	TRBD2
CSVRQQSTAQYF	TGCAGCGTTCGACAGCAATCAACGGCCCAGTACTTC	few	TRBV29-1	TRBJ2-5	-
CASSLTAPSYNEQFF	TGTGCCAGCAGTTTAACAGCCCCCTCCTACAATGAGCAGTTCTTC	few	TRBV28	TRBJ2-1	-
CASSPSRVGNQPQHF	TGTGCCAGCAGCCCTTCCAGGGTGGGGAATCAGCCCCAGCATTTT	-	TRBV12-3/TRBV12-4	TRBJ1-5	-
CASSPLDSPINTQYF	TGTGCCAGCTCACCACTGGACAGCCCAATTAATACGCAGTATTTT	-	TRBV18	TRBJ2-3	-
CASRNPGQGFQETQYF	TGTGCCAGCAGAAACCCGGGACAGGGTTTCCAAGAGACCCAGTACTTC	-	TRBV11-2	TRBJ2-5	TRBD1
CSVGVAGGLTGELFF	TGCAGCGTTGGAGTAGCGGGGGGTTTGACCGGGGAGCTGTTTTTT	many	TRBV29-1	TRBJ2-2	TRBD2
CSASQPWDRDNEKLFF	TGCAGTGCTAGCCAACCCTGGGACAGAGATAATGAAAAACTGTTTTTT	few	TRBV20-1	TRBJ1-4	TRBD1
CASSIIGTDTQYF	TGTGCCAGTAGTATCATAGGGACGGATACGCAGTATTTT	-	TRBV19	TRBJ2-3	-
CSVERASNYGYTF	TGCAGCGTTGAGCGGGCATCCAACTATGGCTACACCTTC	few	TRBV29-1	TRBJ1-2	-